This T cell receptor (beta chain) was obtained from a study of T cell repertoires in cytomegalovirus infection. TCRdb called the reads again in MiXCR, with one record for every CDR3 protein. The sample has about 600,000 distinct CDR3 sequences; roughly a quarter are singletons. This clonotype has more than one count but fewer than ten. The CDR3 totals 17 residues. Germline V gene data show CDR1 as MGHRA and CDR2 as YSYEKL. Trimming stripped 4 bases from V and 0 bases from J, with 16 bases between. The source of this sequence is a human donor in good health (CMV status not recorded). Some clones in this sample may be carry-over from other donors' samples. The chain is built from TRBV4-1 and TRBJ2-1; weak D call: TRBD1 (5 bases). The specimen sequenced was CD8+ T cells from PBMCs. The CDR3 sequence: CASSPILRQGSYNEQFF. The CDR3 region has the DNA TGCGCCAGCAGCCCCATATTGAGGCAGGGCTCCTACAATGAGCAGTTCTTC.